A selection of T cell receptor beta chains follows, all from one sample in a study of Ad26.COV2.S vaccination and SARS-CoV-2 variants. TCRdb's copy holds only in-frame clones and misses some; the assay was immunoSEQ multiplex PCR. The sample lists a few hundred thousand clones, 90% occurring once. The material was peripheral blood, obtained in a trial of Ad26.COV2.S vaccine versus placebo. The source of these receptors is a person between 18 and 65 years old who received the Ad26.COV2.S COVID-19 vaccine or a placebo. CDR3s include the opening cysteine and the closing phenylalanine or tryptophan. A D gene is named only where the DNA matches it firmly. Size tells how often a clone was seen (once, few, many) or the class of an expanded clone, and some rows leave it out.

CDR3nt	CDR3aa	abundance	v_gene	j_gene	d_gene
TGTGCCAGCGATTTGCTAGCGGGAGGTAGTGAGCAGTTCTTC	CASDLLAGGSEQFF	-	TRBV7-2	TRBJ2-1	TRBD2
TGTGCCACCAGTGATACCCGGGGGTTCCAAGAGACCCAGTACTTC	CATSDTRGFQETQYF	once	TRBV24-1	TRBJ2-5	-
TGTGCCTGGAGTGTTTCCATCTGGAAGAATTCACCCCTCCACTTT	CAWSVSIWKNSPLHF	few	TRBV30	TRBJ1-6	-
TGTGCCACCAGCAGCAGGGGACTACTCGCCGGGGAGCTGTTTTTT	CATSSRGLLAGELFF	-	TRBV15	TRBJ2-2	-
TGTGCCAGCAGTTACTCGAGGTCCAGCACAGATACGCAGTATTTT	CASSYSRSSTDTQYF	-	TRBV6-2/TRBV6-3	TRBJ2-3	-
TGCAGTGCTAACAGTGCCTACGAGCAGTACTTC	CSANSAYEQYF	-	TRBV20-1	TRBJ2-7	-
TGTGCCAGCAGCCATGCGTCAGGGGAAAAGTTTGATGGCTACACCTTC	CASSHASGEKFDGYTF	-	TRBV14	TRBJ1-2	-
TGTGCCAGCAGCGTAATACAGGGAAATGAGCAGTTCTTC	CASSVIQGNEQFF	-	TRBV9	TRBJ2-1	-
TGTGCCAGCAGCTTACTCCCTAGTTACACCGGGGAGCTGTTTTTT	CASSLLPSYTGELFF	-	TRBV7-9	TRBJ2-2	-
TGTGCCAGCAGTGAAAGGGGACTAGCGGTATACGAGCAGTACTTC	CASSERGLAVYEQYF	once	TRBV6-1	TRBJ2-7	TRBD2
TGTGCCAGCAGTTACGCCCACCTCGGCAATGAGCAGTTCTTC	CASSYAHLGNEQFF	-	TRBV6-5	TRBJ2-1	-
TGTGCCAGTAGTATAGGATACCGAGCGGAAAAACTGTTTTTT	CASSIGYRAEKLFF	-	TRBV19	TRBJ1-4	-
TGCGCCAGCAGCCCAAACACCGGGGAGCTGTTTTTT	CASSPNTGELFF	-	TRBV5-1	TRBJ2-2	-
TGTGCCAGCAGTCCGAGTTCGTTGTGGACCGGGGAGCTGTTTTTT	CASSPSSLWTGELFF	-	TRBV28	TRBJ2-2	-
TGTGCCAGAAGCCCAAGACAGGGGGGTAGCAATCAGCCCCAGCATTTT	CARSPRQGGSNQPQHF	-	TRBV5-3	TRBJ1-5	TRBD1
TGCGCCAGCAGTGAGACAGGAATCTACGAGCAGTACTTC	CASSETGIYEQYF	few	TRBV10-1	TRBJ2-7	-
TGTGCCAGCAGTCCGTTGGAAAAACTGTTTTTT	CASSPLEKLFF	-	TRBV6-5	TRBJ1-4	-
TGCGCCAGCAGCCCCATGACGAACTCTGGAAACACCATATATTTT	CASSPMTNSGNTIYF	-	TRBV5-1	TRBJ1-3	-
TGTGCCAGCAGTCGTATTTCCCCCGGCTACACCTTC	CASSRISPGYTF	-	TRBV2	TRBJ1-2	-
TGCGCCAGCAGCCGCGACCAGCGGGGGCCCCAGCATTTT	CASSRDQRGPQHF	-	TRBV5-1	TRBJ1-5	-
TGTGCCAGCAGCCCTCAGGGGTCCTCAGGGGCCTACGAGCAGTACTTC	CASSPQGSSGAYEQYF	-	TRBV28	TRBJ2-7	-
TGTGCCAGCAGCTTAAGCGCGGGAGGGGAGACCCAGTACTTC	CASSLSAGGETQYF	-	TRBV5-5	TRBJ2-5	TRBD2
TGTGCCAGAAGCCTCGTAGTAGAGCAGCCCCAGCATTTT	CARSLVVEQPQHF	few	TRBV5-3	TRBJ1-5	-
TGTGCCAGTAGTACGACAGGGCGGTCCTACAATGAGCAGTTCTTC	CASSTTGRSYNEQFF	-	TRBV19	TRBJ2-1	TRBD1
TGTGCCACTGGACAGGGTAGACGGCAGCCCCAGCATTTT	CATGQGRRQPQHF	-	TRBV19	TRBJ1-5	TRBD1
TGTGCCACCAGTGAGGGGGGGACAGAAAGCCAAGAGACCCAGTACTTC	CATSEGGTESQETQYF	-	TRBV24-1	TRBJ2-5	-